This TCR beta chain was sequenced in a study of cytomegalovirus exposure and HLA in healthy donors. The CDR3 length is 14 residues. Between the trimmed V and J ends, which lost 0 bases and 7 bases, there was a span of 10 bases. Germline V gene lookup returns CDR1 SGDLS and CDR2 YYNGEE. Repertoires were generated with immunoSEQ multiplex PCR, while TCRdb's copy carries only in-frame clones and drops some. The sample shows some 170,000 clones, about 89% of them seen only once. The chain joins TRBV9 to TRBJ2-2, with D perhaps matching TRBD1 (5 bases). The sequencing input was PBMCs. This receptor was obtained from a man aged 18 to 30 in good health and CMV-seropositive. The CDR3 bases are TGTGCCAGCAGCGTAGGGGGCGGCGGCGGGGAGCTGTTTTTT. The encoded protein is CASSVGGGGGELFF.